This T cell receptor beta chain was observed in a study of blood T cell repertoires in COVID-19. Study-wide context: Sites across the United States, Italy and Spain contributed samples from acute and convalescent COVID-19. The analysed material was cDNA or gDNA that came from T cells, B-cell-depleted T cells, or PBMCs.

Germline V gene sequence: CDR1 SGHTA, CDR2 FQGNSA. Trimming pared 1 base from V and 4 bases from J, leaving 7 bases between. The CDR3 runs to 13 residues. Original data processing: By means of reference gene primer amplification, nucleated cell counts were estimated. Produced via immunoSEQ multiplex PCR; TCRdb's table is partial and in-frame only. V and J calls plus clone size are reproduced from that table; the DNA served to infer D and trimming. The sample has more than 250,000 clones, about 88% seen once. V and J are TRBV7-2 and TRBJ1-1; no reliable D call. Sequenced sample: peripheral blood. The clonotype was recovered from a man between 18 and 29 years old with active or convalescent COVID-19. For the CDR3, the DNA is TGTGCCAGCAGCTTAGGTACGGGCACTGAAGCTTTCTTT. The encoded protein is CASSLGTGTEAFF.